This T cell receptor (beta chain) was documented in a study of cytomegalovirus exposure and HLA in healthy donors. PCR amplification relied on 60 Vbeta primers (plus 13 Jbeta primers). Produced via immunoSEQ multiplex PCR; TCRdb's table is partial and in-frame only. Its clone listing holds 100,000 to 150,000 clones. This CDR3 is 13 amino acids long. Germline values: CDR1 MNHEY, CDR2 SVGAGI. The ends lost 5 bases at V and 7 bases at J; junction bases unmatched: 7. The J gene is TRBJ2-5, the V gene TRBV6-5; 7 bases line up with TRBD2. The TCR comes from a man between 18 and 29 years old in good health and CMV-seronegative. Sequencing input: PBMCs. CDR3 protein: CASSRLALGTQYF. DNA for the CDR3: TGTGCCAGCAGTCGACTAGCTTTGGGGACCCAGTACTTC.